This entry is about one T cell receptor (beta chain). Patients' cancers were locally advanced or metastatic urothelial carcinomas. Each patient gave between 1 and 8 samples of peripheral blood mononuclear cells, which were collected pretreatment and during treatment. The record originates from a study of PD-L1 blockade in urothelial cancer. On the study more broadly: Blood analysis took place 3 weeks (second dose) and 6 weeks after treatment start. Median T cell yield per blood sample was more than 120,000 cells.

Using immunoSEQ multiplex PCR, the repertoire was profiled, and TCRdb retains in-frame clones only, with some absent. The data show about 73,000 clones, approximately 88% seen once. CDR1 and CDR2 from the germline V gene are ENHRY and SYGVKD. Unmatched junction bases numbered 3, after V lost 6 bases and J lost 1 base. This CDR3 contains 14 residues. The sequence derives from a man aged 55-75 years with urothelial cancer. The specimen comprised PBMCs, sampled around atezolizumab (anti-PD-L1) treatment. This chain links TRBV10-3 with TRBJ2-3, with 8 positions matching TRBD2. The CDR3 is CAIRATSGTDTQYF. The CDR3 DNA is TGTGCCATCAGAGCGACTAGCGGCACAGATACGCAGTATTTT.